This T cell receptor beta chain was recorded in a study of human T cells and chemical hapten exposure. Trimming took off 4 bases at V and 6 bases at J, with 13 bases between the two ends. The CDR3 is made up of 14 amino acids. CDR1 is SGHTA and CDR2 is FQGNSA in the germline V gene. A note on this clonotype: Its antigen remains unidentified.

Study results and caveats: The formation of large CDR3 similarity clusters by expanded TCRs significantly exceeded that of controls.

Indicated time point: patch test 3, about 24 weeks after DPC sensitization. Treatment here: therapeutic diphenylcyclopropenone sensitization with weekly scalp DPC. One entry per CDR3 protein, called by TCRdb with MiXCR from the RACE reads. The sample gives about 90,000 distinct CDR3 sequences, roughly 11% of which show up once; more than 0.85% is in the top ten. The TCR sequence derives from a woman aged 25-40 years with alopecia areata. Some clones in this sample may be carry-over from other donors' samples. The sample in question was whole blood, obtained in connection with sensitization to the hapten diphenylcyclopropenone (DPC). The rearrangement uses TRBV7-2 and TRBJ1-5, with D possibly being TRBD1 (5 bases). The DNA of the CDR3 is TGTGCCAGCAGCTATCGCTCGCAGGGTCAGCCCCAGCATTTT. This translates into CASSYRSQGQPQHF.